The 15 T cell receptor beta chains reported below all come from one sample, sequenced in a study of T-cell memory formation after mild COVID-19. One entry per CDR3 protein, called by TCRdb with MiXCR from the 5' RACE reads. This table holds around 510,000 distinct CDR3 sequences, roughly 20% found once. The material sequenced was PBMCs or a T cell subset sorted from them (not recorded which). The receptor source for this set is an adult woman who had mild COVID-19 (a few samples of this study predate the infection). Cell type and time point are not known.

The table lists this clonotype with many counts. This chain joins TRBV20-1 and TRBJ1-5; TRBD1 might be the D (6 bases). CDR3 length equals 12 residues. Germline CDR1 DFQATT, CDR2 SNEGSKA (reference sequence). The ends were cut back, 2 bases at V and 4 bases at J, with 6 bases in the middle. The CDR3 here is CSARQGNQPQHF. The CDR3, as DNA: TGCAGTGCTAGACAGGGGAATCAGCCCCAGCATTTT.

This clonotype was observed a few times. This rearrangement joins TRBV20-1 to TRBJ2-3; 8 positions match TRBD2. Trimming took 5 bases from V and 2 from J; bases not matched to a gene: 9. Germline V gene lookup returns CDR1 DFQATT and CDR2 SNEGSKA (reference sequence). CDR3 size: 15 residues. The CDR3 loop is CSAHGLAGATDTQYF. CDR3 nucleotide sequence: TGCAGTGCTCACGGACTAGCAGGGGCCACAGATACGCAGTATTTT.

This clonotype was counted between two and nine times. V and J are TRBV30 and TRBJ2-2; 13 nucleotides match TRBD2. Trimming cost V 2 bases and J 6 bases; bases outside gene matches: 6. Germline V CDR1 and CDR2: GTSNPN, SVGIG (reference sequence). This CDR3 comprises 16 residues. Here the CDR3 reads CAWSWTSGSDPGELFF. The CDR3 nucleotides are TGTGCCTGGAGTTGGACTAGCGGGAGTGATCCCGGGGAGCTGTTTTTT.

V gene TRBV6-6 combines with J gene TRBJ2-7, with D tentatively TRBD2 (6 bases). V was cut by 6 bases and J by 6 bases, with 12 bases left in between. Germline assignment: CDR1 MNHNY and CDR2 SVGAGI (reference sequence). This CDR3 is built from 12 residues. CDR3 in DNA: TGTGCCAGCAGCGGAGGGGTTCCCGAGCAGTACTTC. This encodes CASSGGVPEQYF.

There are a few counts of this clonotype. The chain is built from TRBV6-5 and TRBJ2-7; 9 nucleotides match TRBD1. V shed 5 bases and J 1 base; nucleotides not matched to a gene: 6. The CDR3 consists of 15 residues. CDR1 and CDR2 (germline): MNHEY, SVGAGI. CDR3 amino acids: CASSISGTGSYEQYF. The CDR3 DNA is TGTGCCAGCAGTATATCCGGGACAGGGTCCTACGAGCAGTACTTC.

The CDR3 reads CASSLFGLQVGDTQYF. CDR3 coding DNA: TGTGCCAGCAGTTTATTTGGGCTTCAGGTCGGAGATACGCAGTATTTT. The V and J genes are TRBV28 and TRBJ2-3; D is undetermined. CDR3 length: 16 residues. The germline V gene has CDR1 MDHEN and CDR2 SYDVKM. Trimming shortened V by 1 base and J by 5 bases, and 16 bases separated the two germline ends. The full variable domain, in which reference TRBV28 and TRBJ2-3 provide the parts outside the CDR3, is DVKVTQSSRYLVKRTGEKVFLECVQDMDHENMFWYRQDPGLGLRLIYFSYDVKMKEKGDIPEGYSVSREKKERFSLILESASTNQTSMYLCASSLFGLQVGDTQYFGPGTRLTVL.

Concerning this clonotype itself: The junction departs from germline at one end; a sequencing error may be responsible. The V call is TRBV6-2 or TRBV6-3, the J call TRBJ2-7, with 14 bases fitting TRBD2. The CDR3 length is 17 residues. Germline CDR1 is MNHEY and CDR2 is SVGEGT. The CDR3 bases are TGTGCCAGCAGTCACTCCGAGGGACTAGCGGGAGACGGGGAGCAGTACTTC. Protein: CASSHSEGLAGDGEQYF.

This clonotype was counted a few times. The V call is TRBV9, the J call TRBJ2-7, with D possibly matching TRBD1 (6 bases). Germline V CDR1 and CDR2: SGDLS, YYNGEE. Deletions cut 0 bases from V and 0 bases from J, with 13 bases between. CDR3 length: 16 residues. The CDR3 DNA is TGTGCCAGCAGCGTAGACCCCGGACAGAGCTCCTACGAGCAGTACTTC. Translating it yields CASSVDPGQSSYEQYF.

The chain combines TRBV7-8 with TRBJ2-6; D is ambiguous. V shed 3 bases and J shed 2 bases, with 8 bases lying between them. CDR1 SGHVS and CDR2 FQNEAQ come from the germline V gene. This CDR3 has 15 amino acids. The CDR3 bases are TGTGCCAGCAGCTTGCTTCCAACTGGGGCCAACGTCCTGACTTTC. Translation gives CASSLLPTGANVLTF.

At least ten counts were recorded for this clonotype. This chain joins TRBV25-1 and TRBJ2-7, with 10 positions matching TRBD2. The CDR3 runs 13 residues. CDR1 and CDR2 (germline): MGHDK, SYGVNS. V shed 5 bases, J shed 5 bases, and the junction held 3 bases outside the gene matches. CDR3 nucleotide sequence: TGTGCCAGCAGTAGCGGGGGGGCCCACGAGCAGTACTTC. Amino acid sequence: CASSSGGAHEQYF.

The sample holds a few counts of this clonotype. The rearrangement joins TRBV14 to TRBJ1-1; 8 nucleotides agree with TRBD1. Germline CDR1 is SGHDN and CDR2 is FVKESK. After removal of 0 bases from V and 11 bases from J, the junction contained 8 bases not matched to a gene. The CDR3 runs 14 residues. The CDR3 DNA reads TGTGCCAGCAGCCAAGATCGGGGCAGGGGGCTTGCTTTCTTT. It translates to CASSQDRGRGLAFF.

The V gene is TRBV25-1, the J gene TRBJ1-1, with D tentatively TRBD1 (5 bases). Germline V gene sequence: CDR1 MGHDK, CDR2 SYGVNS. This CDR3 spans 14 amino acids. V lost 4 bases and J 5 bases, leaving 14 bases between the germline ends. CDR3 in DNA: TGTGCCAGCAGTGTCCAGGGCGGGTGGACTGAAGCTTTCTTT. Its protein product is CASSVQGGWTEAFF.

CDR3 loop: CATSVRSLAGEGTGELFF. Here the CDR3 DNA reads TGTGCCACCAGCGTCAGATCCTTAGCGGGAGAGGGCACCGGGGAGCTGTTTTTT. The chain carries TRBV24-1 and TRBJ2-2; 9 bases are a match to TRBD2. The CDR3 has 18 amino acids. CDR1 is KGHDR, CDR2 SFDVKD, per germline. Trimming at V came to 7 bases and at J to 4 bases, leaving 15 bases not matched to a gene.

The DNA of the CDR3 is TGTGCCAGCAGCCAAGCGGGGGGAGGTGGCTACAATGAGCAGTTCTTC. It codes for CASSQAGGGGYNEQFF. The genes are TRBV3-1 and TRBJ2-1; 7 nucleotides line up with TRBD2. This CDR3 has 16 amino acids. The germline V gene encodes CDR1 LGHDT and CDR2 YNNKEL (reference sequence). V trimming: 1 base; J trimming: 3 bases; junction bases outside the gene matches: 6.

This clonotype appeared a few times. The J gene is TRBJ2-5, the V gene TRBV5-6; D not resolved. V was shortened by 5 bases and J by 5 bases, with 13 bases between the two germline ends. This CDR3 is 13 amino acids long. Germline-derived CDR1 and CDR2 are SGHDT and YYEEEE. In nucleotides, the CDR3 is TGTGCCAGCAGGCCGCCCGAGGTGGAGACCCAGTACTTC. It encodes CASRPPEVETQYF.